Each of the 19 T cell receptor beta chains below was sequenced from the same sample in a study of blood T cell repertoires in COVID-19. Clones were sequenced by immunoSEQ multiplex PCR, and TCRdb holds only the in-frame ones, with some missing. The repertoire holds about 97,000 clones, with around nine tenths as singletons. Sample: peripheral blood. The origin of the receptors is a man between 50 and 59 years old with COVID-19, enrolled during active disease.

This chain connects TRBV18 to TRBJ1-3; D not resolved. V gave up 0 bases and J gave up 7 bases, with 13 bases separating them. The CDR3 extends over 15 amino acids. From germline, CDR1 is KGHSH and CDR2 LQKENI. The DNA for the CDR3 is TGTGCCAGCTCACCACCGTCCCAACAAGTCAACACCATATATTTT. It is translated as CASSPPSQQVNTIYF.

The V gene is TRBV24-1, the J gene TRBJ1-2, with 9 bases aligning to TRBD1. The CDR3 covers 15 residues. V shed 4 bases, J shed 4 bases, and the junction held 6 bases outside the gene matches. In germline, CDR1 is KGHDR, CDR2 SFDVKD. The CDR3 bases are TGTGCCACCAGTGACCTACAGGGGGCGGGCTATGGCTACACCTTC. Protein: CATSDLQGAGYGYTF.

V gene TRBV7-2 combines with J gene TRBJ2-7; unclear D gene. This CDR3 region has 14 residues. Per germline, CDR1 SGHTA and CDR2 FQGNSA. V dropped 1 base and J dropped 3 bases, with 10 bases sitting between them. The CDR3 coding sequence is TGTGCCAGCAGCTTAGGTGGGCCACGCTACGAGCAGTACTTC. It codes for CASSLGGPRYEQYF.

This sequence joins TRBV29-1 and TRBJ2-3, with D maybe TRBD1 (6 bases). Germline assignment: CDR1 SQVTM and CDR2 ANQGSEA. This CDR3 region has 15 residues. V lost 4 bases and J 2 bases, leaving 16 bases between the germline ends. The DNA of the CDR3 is TGCAGCGTTGCCTCCCCCGGACAGCACACAGATACGCAGTATTTT. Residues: CSVASPGQHTDTQYF.

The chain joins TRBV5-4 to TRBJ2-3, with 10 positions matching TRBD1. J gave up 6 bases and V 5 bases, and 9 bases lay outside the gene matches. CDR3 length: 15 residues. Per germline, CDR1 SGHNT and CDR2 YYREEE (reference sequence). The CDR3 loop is CASSSPGQGSDTQYF. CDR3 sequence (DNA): TGTGCCAGCAGTTCCCCGGGACAGGGGTCCGATACGCAGTATTTT.

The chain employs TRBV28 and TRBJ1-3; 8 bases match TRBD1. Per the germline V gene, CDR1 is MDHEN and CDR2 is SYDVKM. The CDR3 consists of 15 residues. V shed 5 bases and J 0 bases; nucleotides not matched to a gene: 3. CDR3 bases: TGTGCCAGCAGTCCGGGACAGGCCTCTGGAAACACCATATATTTT. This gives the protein CASSPGQASGNTIYF.

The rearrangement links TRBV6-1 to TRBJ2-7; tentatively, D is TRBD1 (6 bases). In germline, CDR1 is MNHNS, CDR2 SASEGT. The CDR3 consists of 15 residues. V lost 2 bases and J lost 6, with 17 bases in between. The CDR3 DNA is TGTGCCAGCAGTGAAAGGTCAGGGGCTTGGGGCGAGCAGTACTTC. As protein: CASSERSGAWGEQYF.

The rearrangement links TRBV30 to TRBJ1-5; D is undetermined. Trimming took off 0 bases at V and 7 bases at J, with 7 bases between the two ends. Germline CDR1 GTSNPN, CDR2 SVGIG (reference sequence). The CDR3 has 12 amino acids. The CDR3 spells CAWSVAQQPQHF. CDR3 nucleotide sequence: TGTGCCTGGAGTGTAGCCCAACAGCCCCAGCATTTT.

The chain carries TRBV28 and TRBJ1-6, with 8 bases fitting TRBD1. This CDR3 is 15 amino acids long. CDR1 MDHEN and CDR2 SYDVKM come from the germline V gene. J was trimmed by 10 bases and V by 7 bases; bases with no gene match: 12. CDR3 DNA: TGTGCCAGCAACCCTCAGGGGGCGCGTGGGTCACCCCTCCACTTT. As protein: CASNPQGARGSPLHF.

The CDR3 DNA follows: TGTGCCAGCAGTTTCGCGGAAGCCTACGAGCAGTACTTC. Protein sequence: CASSFAEAYEQYF. This chain links TRBV27 with TRBJ2-7; D is unresolved. CDR1 and CDR2 (germline): MNHEY, SMNVEV (reference sequence). Trimming cost V 3 bases and J 2 bases, with 8 bases left between them. There are 13 residues in the CDR3.

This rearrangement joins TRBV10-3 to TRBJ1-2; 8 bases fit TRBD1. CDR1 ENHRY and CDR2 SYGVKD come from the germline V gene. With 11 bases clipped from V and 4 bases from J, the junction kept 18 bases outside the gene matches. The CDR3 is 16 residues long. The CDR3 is CAVLAPRTGIGYGYTF. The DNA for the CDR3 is TGTGCCGTTCTCGCGCCTAGGACAGGGATCGGCTATGGCTACACCTTC.

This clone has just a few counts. The CDR3 loop is CASSIRGATGNTIYF. CDR3 coding DNA: TGTGCCAGCAGCATCCGGGGGGCTACAGGAAACACCATATATTTT. The J gene is TRBJ1-3, the V gene TRBV21-1. TRBV21-1 is described as a pseudogene. CDR3 size: 15 residues.

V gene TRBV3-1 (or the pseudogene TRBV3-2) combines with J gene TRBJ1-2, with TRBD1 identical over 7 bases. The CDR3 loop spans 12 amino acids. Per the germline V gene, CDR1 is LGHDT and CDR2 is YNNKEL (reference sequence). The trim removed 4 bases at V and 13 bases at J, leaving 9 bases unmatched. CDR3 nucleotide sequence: TGTGCCAGCAGCCCCGGGACAGAGAGGTCCACCTTC. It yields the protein CASSPGTERSTF.

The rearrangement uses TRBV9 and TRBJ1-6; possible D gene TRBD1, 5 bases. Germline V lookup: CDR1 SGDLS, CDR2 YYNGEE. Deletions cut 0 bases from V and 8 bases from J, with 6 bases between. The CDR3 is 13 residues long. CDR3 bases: TGTGCCAGCAGCGTAGGGGGGGATTCACCCCTCCACTTT. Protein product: CASSVGGDSPLHF.

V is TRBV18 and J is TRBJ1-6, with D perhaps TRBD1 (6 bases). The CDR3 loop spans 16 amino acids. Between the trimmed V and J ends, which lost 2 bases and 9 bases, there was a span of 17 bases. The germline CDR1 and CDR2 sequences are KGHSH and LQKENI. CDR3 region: CASSPTGRGSGSPLHF. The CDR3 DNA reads TGTGCCAGCTCACCAACAGGGCGTGGATCTGGTTCACCCCTCCACTTT.

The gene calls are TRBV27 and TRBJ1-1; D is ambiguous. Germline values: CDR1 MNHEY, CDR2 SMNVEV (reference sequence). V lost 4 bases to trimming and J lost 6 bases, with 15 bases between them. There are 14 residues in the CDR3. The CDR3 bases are TGTGCCAGCAGTTCTCCCGACATCGACCCTGAAGCTTTCTTT. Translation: CASSSPDIDPEAFF.

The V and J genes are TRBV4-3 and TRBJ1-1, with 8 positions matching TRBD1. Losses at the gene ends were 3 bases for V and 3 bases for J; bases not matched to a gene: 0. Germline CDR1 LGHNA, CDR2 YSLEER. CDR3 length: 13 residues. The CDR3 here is CASSQTGDTEAFF. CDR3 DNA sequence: TGCGCCAGCAGCCAGACAGGGGACACTGAAGCTTTCTTT.

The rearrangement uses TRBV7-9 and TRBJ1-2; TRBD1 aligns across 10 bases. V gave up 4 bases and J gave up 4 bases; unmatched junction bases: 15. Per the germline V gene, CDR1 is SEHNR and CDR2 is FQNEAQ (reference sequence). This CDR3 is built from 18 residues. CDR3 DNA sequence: TGTGCCAGCAGCTCCCTCCCGCGACAGGGGGCGCGCGGCTATGGCTACACCTTC. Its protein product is CASSSLPRQGARGYGYTF.

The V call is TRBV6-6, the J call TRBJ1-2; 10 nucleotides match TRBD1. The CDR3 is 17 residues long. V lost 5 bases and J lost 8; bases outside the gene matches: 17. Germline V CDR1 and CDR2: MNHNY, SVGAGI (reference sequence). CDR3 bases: TGTGCCAGCAGTCCCTTTATCCCGACAGGGGGCATAGGGGGCTACACCTTC. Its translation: CASSPFIPTGGIGGYTF.